This entry describes one TCR beta chain. This entry is derived from a study of CD8+ T cells in alopecia areata. Sequencing relied on a cDNA template that was reverse transcribed from extracted RNA. The protocol was immunoSEQ multiplex PCR, while the TCRdb copy is restricted to in-frame clones and leaves out a portion. The sample contains around 140,000 clones, 50% to 65% of which appear only once. Treatment of the sample: oral pan-JAK inhibitor, 5-10 mg twice daily. This CDR3 has 14 residues. Trimming cost V 3 bases and J 4 bases; bases outside gene matches: 8. Germline loops: CDR1 SQVTM, CDR2 ANQGSEA.

The receptor was derived from a human donor with alopecia areata. The V and J genes are TRBV29-1 and TRBJ1-2, with 7 bases lining up with TRBD1. The input for sequencing was CD8+ T cells sorted from blood, taken at week 4, from a patient treated with tofacitinib. The CDR3 DNA follows: TGCAGCGTTGAGCTTGACAGGGCGGTCTATGGCTACACCTTC. Its translation: CSVELDRAVYGYTF.